The present entry profiles one T cell receptor (beta chain) with its context. What it recognizes is unknown. These data come from a study of cytomegalovirus exposure and HLA in healthy donors. Overall study results and limits: The CMV antigen specificity of three CMV-associated chains was confirmed through in vitro analysis.

CDR1 is MDHEN, CDR2 SYDVKM, per germline. This CDR3 is 16 amino acids long. V lost 8 bases and J lost 10; bases outside the gene matches: 18. Primers for the PCR totalled 60 Vbeta and 13 Jbeta. Method: immunoSEQ multiplex PCR; TCRdb's copy keeps in-frame clones and lacks some. Of around 150,000 clones listed, approximately 67% were seen once; the top ten hold less than 5%. This clonotype was obtained from a woman aged 18-29 years in good health and CMV-seropositive. V and J are TRBV28 and TRBJ2-1, with 9 bases lining up with TRBD2. Sequences were obtained from PBMCs. The CDR3 region is CASLRGGGRALSEQFF. The DNA of the CDR3 is TGTGCCAGCCTCAGGGGAGGCGGGAGGGCCTTAAGCGAGCAGTTCTTC.